This T cell receptor (beta chain) appears in the sequencing data of a study of shared clonotypes between healthy human individuals. Study at large: The study used three CD4 naive, three CD4 memory, two CD8 naive and one CD8 memory plate per donor. Findings and limits, study-wide: Generally, naive subsets (rather than memory subsets) showed larger estimated richness. The study sampled only blood, and tissue repertoires likely differ.

Original methodology: Sequence data from immunoSEQ were junction-only and lacked quality scores; consequently, filtering differed. The protocol was immunoSEQ multiplex PCR, while the TCRdb copy is restricted to in-frame clones and leaves out a portion. V and J calls plus clone size are reproduced from that table; the DNA served to infer D and trimming. This sample carries roughly 1,000,000 clones, about 84% of them seen once, and the ten largest clones take 0.6% to 0.7%. The CDR3 length is 16 residues. The germline CDR1 and CDR2 sequences are SGHRS and YFSETQ. V lost 2 bases and J 4 bases, leaving 18 bases between the germline ends. As for this clone: What it binds is not known.

V gene TRBV5-1 combines with J gene TRBJ2-5; a weak D match, TRBD1 (5 bases). The clonotype comes from a man aged 18 to 30 in good health. Some clones in this sample may be carry-over from other donors' samples. Sequencing input: memory CD4+ T cells from PBMCs. Subset in this sample: CD45RA-negative fraction. CDR3 residues: CASSLSAGLLSETQYF. The CDR3, as DNA: TGCGCCAGCAGCTTATCGGCAGGGTTGTTGTCAGAGACCCAGTACTTC.